This T cell receptor beta chain was identified in a study of early T cells in non-severe SARS-CoV-2 infection. In the study overall: Sequencing was performed on bulk RNA from unsorted whole blood, leaving chains unpaired.

cDNA molecules, individually, were tagged with unique molecular identifiers. TCRdb reanalysed the 5' RACE reads using MiXCR and keeps one entry per CDR3 protein. The repertoire holds roughly 62,000 distinct CDR3 sequences, with more than 7.5% as singletons. Study results and caveats: Reliance on VDJdb matching favored anti-spike CD8 responses; private and CD4 specificities were missed.

V was clipped by 5 bases and J by 10 bases; unmatched bases: 16. Germline CDR1 reads SEHNR; CDR2 reads FQNEAQ (reference sequence). The CDR3 is 16 residues long. This clonotype has a handful of counts. The antigen is undetermined. The genes are TRBV7-9 and TRBJ2-5, with 10 positions matching TRBD2. This receptor was identified in an adult who was a healthcare worker with PCR-confirmed SARS-CoV-2 infection or an uninfected control (not recorded which). Material for sequencing was whole blood. CDR3 bases: TGTGCCAGCAGCGACGCAGGGACTAGCGCCTTCTCAGACCAGTACTTC. It translates to CASSDAGTSAFSDQYF.